One sample yielded the 13 T cell receptor beta chains listed below, sequenced in a study of cytomegalovirus exposure and HLA in healthy donors. The primer mix had 60 Vbeta and 13 Jbeta primers. TCRdb keeps only in-frame clones here, not all; method: immunoSEQ multiplex PCR. The sample includes roughly 100,000 clones, around 82% of them seen just once. The specimen sequenced was PBMCs. All receptors derive from a woman younger than 35 in good health and CMV-seropositive.

The chain joins TRBV27 to TRBJ2-1; TRBD2 aligns across 8 bases. The CDR3 contains 15 residues. The J segment lost 8 bases and the V segment lost 7 bases, leaving 13 bases of the junction unmatched. Germline values: CDR1 MNHEY, CDR2 SMNVEV (reference sequence). CDR3: CASTEDGRAHHEQFF. Written as DNA, the CDR3 is TGTGCCAGCACCGAAGACGGGAGGGCCCACCATGAGCAGTTCTTC.

This chain connects TRBV5-1 to TRBJ2-2; possible D gene TRBD2, 7 bases. The length of the CDR3 is 16 residues. The germline gives CDR1 SGHRS, CDR2 YFSETQ. Trimming shortened V by 4 bases and J by 5 bases, and 18 bases separated the two germline ends. For the CDR3, the DNA is TGCGCCAGCAGCGTTGGGGGGGGCGTCGGAACCGGGGAGCTGTTTTTT. Amino acids: CASSVGGGVGTGELFF.

The J gene is TRBJ1-5, the V gene TRBV19; 9 nucleotides agree with TRBD1. The CDR3 loop spans 15 amino acids. CDR1 is LNHDA, CDR2 SQIVND, per germline (reference sequence). The junction had 4 bases not matched to a gene; V was cut back by 4 bases and J by 3 bases. The CDR3 DNA reads as TGTGCCAGTAGTAAGGGGACAGGGCTCAATCAGCCCCAGCATTTT. Translation: CASSKGTGLNQPQHF.

The rearrangement uses TRBV5-5 and TRBJ2-7; D is possibly TRBD1 (5 bases). The CDR3 covers 15 residues. The V end was cut by 2 bases, the J end by 1 base, with 13 bases between. Germline lookup yields CDR1 SGHKS and CDR2 YYEKEE (reference sequence). The CDR3 sequence is CASSLGGSGSYEQYF. In DNA form, the CDR3 reads TGTGCCAGCAGCTTAGGCGGCTCAGGGTCCTACGAGCAGTACTTC.

This chain joins TRBV4-1 and TRBJ1-3, with D perhaps TRBD1 (5 bases). Trimming took off 1 base at V and 0 bases at J, with 13 bases between the two ends. The CDR3 consists of 17 residues. Germline V lookup: CDR1 MGHRA, CDR2 YSYEKL. CDR3 nucleotide sequence: TGCGCCAGCAGCCAAGTTGTCCAGGGCCCCTCTGGAAACACCATATATTTT. It specifies CASSQVVQGPSGNTIYF.

The chain joins TRBV10-1 to TRBJ2-3, with 7 bases that match TRBD2. V trimming: 10 bases; J trimming: 0 bases; junction bases outside the gene matches: 25. This CDR3 contains 20 residues. From germline, CDR1 is WNHNN and CDR2 SYGVQD (reference sequence). CDR3 amino acids: CAIRHPYSPSGSGSTDTQYF. CDR3 nucleotides: TGCGCCATCAGACACCCCTATAGTCCTTCGGGTAGCGGGAGCACAGATACGCAGTATTTT.

This chain connects TRBV9 to TRBJ1-3, with 7 bases fitting TRBD1. Trimming at V came to 4 bases and at J to 5 bases, leaving 9 bases not matched to a gene. The CDR3 sequence is 15 residues long. CDR1 is SGDLS and CDR2 is YYNGEE in the germline V gene. DNA of the CDR3: TGTGCCAGCAGCCCTCGGGCAGGGGGAAGAAACACCATATATTTT. Protein sequence: CASSPRAGGRNTIYF.

This clone appeared a single time. The chain is built from TRBV5-4 and TRBJ2-1; a weak D match, TRBD2 (6 bases). CDR3 length: 16 amino acids. Germline V lookup: CDR1 SGHNT, CDR2 YYREEE (reference sequence). Deletions cut 4 bases from V and 0 bases from J, with 14 bases between. As DNA, the CDR3 is TGTGCCAGCAGCGGGACTTCCCCCAGCTCCTACAATGAGCAGTTCTTC. This gives the protein CASSGTSPSSYNEQFF.

The V call is TRBV2, the J call TRBJ2-3, with 11 bases that match TRBD2. The CDR3 extends over 15 amino acids. Germline V gene lookup returns CDR1 SNHLY and CDR2 FYNNEI. J lost 0 bases, V lost 6 bases, and 2 bases had no gene match. The CDR3 DNA is TGTGCCAGCAGGGGACTAGCGGAAAGCACAGATACGCAGTATTTT. Translation gives CASRGLAESTDTQYF.

The chain links TRBV4-1 to TRBJ2-3; D gene unclear. The CDR3 runs 13 residues. V lost 0 bases to trimming and J lost 4 bases, with 5 bases between them. Germline loops: CDR1 MGHRA, CDR2 YSYEKL. The CDR3 is CASSQDPADTQYF. CDR3 coding DNA: TGCGCCAGCAGCCAAGACCCGGCAGATACGCAGTATTTT.

J is TRBJ2-7 and V is TRBV4-2; D is perhaps TRBD2 (7 bases). V lost 4 bases and J lost 0, with 13 bases in between. CDR1 is LGHNA, CDR2 YNFKEQ, per germline. The CDR3 is 15 amino acids. Here the CDR3 reads CASSRGGDYSYEQYF. CDR3 coding DNA: TGTGCCAGCAGCCGGGGGGGCGATTACTCCTACGAGCAGTACTTC.

This clone was seen once. V usage is TRBV11-2 and J usage is TRBJ2-7; 10 positions match TRBD2. This CDR3 comprises 16 residues. V was clipped by 4 bases and J by 1 base; unmatched bases: 7. Germline V CDR1 and CDR2: SGHAT, FQNNGV. The CDR3 loop is CASSSPRLAGSYEQYF. CDR3 sequence (DNA): TGTGCCAGCAGCTCCCCCCGACTAGCGGGTTCCTACGAGCAGTACTTC.

In its sample, this clone was seen once. For the CDR3, the DNA is TGTGCCAGCAGTGGATTTGCAGGGTCTGAAGCTTTCTTT. Encoded protein: CASSGFAGSEAFF. The chain carries TRBV25-1 and TRBJ1-1; maybe TRBD1 (5 bases). The germline CDR1 and CDR2 sequences are MGHDK and SYGVNS. This CDR3 has 13 amino acids. The V and J ends lost 4 bases and 6 bases respectively, with 12 bases between them. Complete variable domain (other parts from reference TRBV25-1 and TRBJ1-1): EADIYQTPRYLVIGTGKKITLECSQTMGHDKMYWYQQDPGMELHLIHYSYGVNSTEKGDLSSESTVSRIRTEHFPLTLESARPSHTSQYLCASSGFAGSEAFFGQGTRLTVV.